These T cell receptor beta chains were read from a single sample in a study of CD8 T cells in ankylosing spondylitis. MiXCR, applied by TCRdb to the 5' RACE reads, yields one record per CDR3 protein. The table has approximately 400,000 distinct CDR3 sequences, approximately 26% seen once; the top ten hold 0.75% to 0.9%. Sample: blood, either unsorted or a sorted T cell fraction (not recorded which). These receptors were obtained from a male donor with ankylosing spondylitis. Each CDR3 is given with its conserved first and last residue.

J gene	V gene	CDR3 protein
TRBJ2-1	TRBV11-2	CASSLVLGTNNEQFF
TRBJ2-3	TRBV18	CATTNIWTGGAGTDTQYF
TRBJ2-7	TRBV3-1	CASSPSGVRGEQYF
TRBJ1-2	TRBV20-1	CSAEQGVNYGYTF
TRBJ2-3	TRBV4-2	CASSQEPSSDTQYF
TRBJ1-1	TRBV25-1	CASSAQAGLPNTEAFF
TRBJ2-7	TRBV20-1	CSGTGGRDEQYF
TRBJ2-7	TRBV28	CASTAPGTSGYEQYF
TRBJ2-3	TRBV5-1	CASSSGTVSDTQYF
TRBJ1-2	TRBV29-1	CSVDGQGSTYGYTF
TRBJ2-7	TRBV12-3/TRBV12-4	CASAGQGVMGEQYF
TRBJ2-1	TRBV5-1	CASSLRGRQGERYEQFF
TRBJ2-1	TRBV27	CASRVAVVYNEQFF
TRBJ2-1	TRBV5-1	CASTITGLAGAGEQFF
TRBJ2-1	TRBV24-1	CATSDPLQASGSTEQFF
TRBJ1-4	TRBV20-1	CSASPGTANEKLFF
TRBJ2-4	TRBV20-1	CSATPGGDKNIQYF
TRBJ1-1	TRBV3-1	CASSQGNANTEAFF
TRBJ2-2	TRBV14	CASSRQSPAGYAGELFF
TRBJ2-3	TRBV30	CAWGRDTQYF
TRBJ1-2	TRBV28	CASSSLSRTEGGVYYGYTF
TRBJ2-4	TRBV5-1	CASSTTKGPGAKNIQYF
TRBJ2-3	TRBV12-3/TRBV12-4	CASSRGESSTDTQYF
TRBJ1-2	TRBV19	CASSMTLGGYTF
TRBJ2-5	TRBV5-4	CASSQSGQGEWQETQYF
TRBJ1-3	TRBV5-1	CASSLALAGDTIYF
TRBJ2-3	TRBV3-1	CASSQPGGDTQYF
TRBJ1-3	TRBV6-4	CASSVDRGGDTIYF
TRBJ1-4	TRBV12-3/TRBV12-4	CASRPWTGDEKLFF
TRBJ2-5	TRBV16	CASSQSRTVKETQYF
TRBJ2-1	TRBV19	CASSSNTSPSSGSGYEQFF
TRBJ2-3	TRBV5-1	CASSWTDETDTQYF
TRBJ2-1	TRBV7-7	CASSLIRGKGEQFF
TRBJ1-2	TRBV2	CASIRALNYGYTF
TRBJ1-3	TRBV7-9	CASWDLTGAGNTIYF
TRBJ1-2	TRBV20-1	CSASSPRQGKVGYTF
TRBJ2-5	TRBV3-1	CASSQRIQTQYF
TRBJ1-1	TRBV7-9	CASSSQGATEAFF
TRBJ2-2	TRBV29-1	CSVETPASTGELFF
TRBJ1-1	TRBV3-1	CASSPASGQGGFF
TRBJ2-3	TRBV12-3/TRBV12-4	CASSPTRASGRDTQYF
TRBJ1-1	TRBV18	CASSHGPSGQINTEAFF
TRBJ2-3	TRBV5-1	CASSLQGRETDTQYF
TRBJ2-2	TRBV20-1	CSARDVGGTLNTGELFF
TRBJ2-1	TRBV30	CAWRGPGTSEQFF
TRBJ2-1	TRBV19	CASSTPLGTGGYNEQFF
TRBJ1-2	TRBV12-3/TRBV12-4	CASSRETGSNYGYTF
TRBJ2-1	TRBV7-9	CASSPGTLLYNEQFF
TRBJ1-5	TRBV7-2	CASSLVSNSANQPQHF
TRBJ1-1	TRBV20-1	CSVPQGRDTEAFF
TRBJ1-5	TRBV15	CATSPGQVINQPQHF
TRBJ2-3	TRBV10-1	CASSRDTTDTQYF
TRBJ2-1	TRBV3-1	CASSQDFSGRAYNEQFF
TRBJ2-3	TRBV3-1	CASSQGLTRRDTQYF
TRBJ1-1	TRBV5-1	CASSLIGDDTEAFF
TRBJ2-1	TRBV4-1	CASGTSVHEQFF
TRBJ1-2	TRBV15	CATSPGGTGEGYTF
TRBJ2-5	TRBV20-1	CSAGETQYF
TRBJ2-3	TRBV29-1	CSVEDSVSVADTQYF
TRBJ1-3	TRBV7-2	CASSSRGGRGNTIYF